The rows below give T cell receptor beta chains drawn from one sample of a study of T cell responses to AZD1222 COVID-19 vaccine. The protocol was immunoSEQ multiplex PCR, while the TCRdb copy is restricted to in-frame clones and leaves out a portion. Of approximately 90,000 clones listed, almost 90% are singletons. Sample: peripheral blood, taken on day 0 of AZD1222 vaccination. The source of these receptors is an adult in good health. Both conserved end residues are part of each CDR3. The order of the fields is CDR3 protein, CDR3 DNA, J gene, clone size, D gene, V gene. The D gene is left open where the match is weak. For some rows the clone size is stated as once, few or many, or as a class when expanded; others skip it.

cdr3_aa: CASSLDTKAGNTIYF
cdr3_nt: TGCGCCAGCAGCTTGGATACTAAAGCTGGAAACACCATATATTTT
j_call: TRBJ1-3
clone_size: .
d_call: .
v_call: TRBV5-1

cdr3_aa: CSARDLSGYTF
cdr3_nt: TGCAGTGCTAGAGATCTGTCAGGCTACACCTTC
j_call: TRBJ1-2
clone_size: .
d_call: .
v_call: TRBV20-1

cdr3_aa: CASSPNRNTEAFF
cdr3_nt: TGTGCCAGCTCACCCAACAGGAACACTGAAGCTTTCTTT
j_call: TRBJ1-1
clone_size: .
d_call: .
v_call: TRBV18

cdr3_aa: CASSMAGTTYNEQFF
cdr3_nt: TGTGCCAGTAGTATGGCGGGGACCACCTACAATGAGCAGTTCTTC
j_call: TRBJ2-1
clone_size: .
d_call: .
v_call: TRBV19

cdr3_aa: CARGPLVQETQYF
cdr3_nt: TGTGCTAGGGGGCCACTAGTCCAAGAGACCCAGTACTTC
j_call: TRBJ2-5
clone_size: .
d_call: .
v_call: TRBV12-5

cdr3_aa: CASNGTPNYGYTF
cdr3_nt: TGTGCCAGCAATGGGACACCGAACTATGGCTACACCTTC
j_call: TRBJ1-2
clone_size: .
d_call: .
v_call: TRBV6-5

cdr3_aa: CASSERSITGSDEQYF
cdr3_nt: TGCGCCAGCAGCGAACGCTCTATCACAGGGTCCGACGAGCAGTACTTC
j_call: TRBJ2-7
clone_size: .
d_call: .
v_call: TRBV5-1

cdr3_aa: CASSSGNSYNEQFF
cdr3_nt: TGTGCCAGCAGCTCGGGAAACTCCTACAATGAGCAGTTCTTC
j_call: TRBJ2-1
clone_size: once
d_call: .
v_call: TRBV7-8

cdr3_aa: CASSRDGGYTF
cdr3_nt: TGTGCCAGCAGCCGAGACGGTGGCTACACCTTC
j_call: TRBJ1-2
clone_size: .
d_call: .
v_call: TRBV6-5

cdr3_aa: CASSPGATEAFF
cdr3_nt: TGTGCCAGCAGTCCAGGAGCCACTGAAGCTTTCTTT
j_call: TRBJ1-1
clone_size: .
d_call: .
v_call: TRBV2

cdr3_aa: CASSLTGGLNEQFF
cdr3_nt: TGTGCCAGTAGTCTGACAGGGGGCCTAAATGAGCAGTTCTTC
j_call: TRBJ2-1
clone_size: .
d_call: TRBD1
v_call: TRBV19

cdr3_aa: CATSSGAPRETQYF
cdr3_nt: TGCGCCACCTCCTCGGGCGCTCCAAGAGAGACCCAGTACTTC
j_call: TRBJ2-5
clone_size: .
d_call: .
v_call: TRBV5-1

cdr3_aa: CASTSGTGNNQPQHF
cdr3_nt: TGTGCCAGCACCTCCGGGACAGGGAACAATCAGCCCCAGCATTTT
j_call: TRBJ1-5
clone_size: .
d_call: TRBD1
v_call: TRBV6-6

cdr3_aa: CASSYSGTANNEQFF
cdr3_nt: TGTGCCAGCAGTTACTCCGGGACAGCTAACAATGAGCAGTTCTTC
j_call: TRBJ2-1
clone_size: .
d_call: TRBD1
v_call: TRBV6-5

cdr3_aa: CASSSQGGGWDEQFF
cdr3_nt: TGTGCCAGCAGCTCTCAAGGTGGGGGCTGGGATGAGCAGTTCTTC
j_call: TRBJ2-1
clone_size: .
d_call: .
v_call: TRBV7-3

cdr3_aa: CASSEGWANTIYF
cdr3_nt: TGTGCCAGCAGTGAAGGGTGGGCAAACACCATATATTTT
j_call: TRBJ1-3
clone_size: .
d_call: .
v_call: TRBV2

cdr3_aa: CASTSATYEQYF
cdr3_nt: TGTGCCAGCACCTCAGCTACCTACGAGCAGTACTTC
j_call: TRBJ2-7
clone_size: .
d_call: .
v_call: TRBV6-5

cdr3_aa: CASLIPGETDTQYF
cdr3_nt: TGTGCCAGCTTGATCCCGGGGGAGACAGATACGCAGTATTTT
j_call: TRBJ2-3
clone_size: .
d_call: .
v_call: TRBV2